The 2 T cell receptor beta chains presented below share a single source sample, sequenced in a study of T cell responses to AZD1222 COVID-19 vaccine (dated by TCRdb to about 2021). The time point label of this sample denotes: baseline before first vaccination. The library came from the immunoSEQ multiplex PCR assay. Entries here come from immuneACCESS through TCRdb and include only in-frame sequences with V and J called. Some clones fail to appear in such tables; in the studies checked, an unresolved V gene covers under half of the shortfall, and the cause of the remainder is unknown. The sample table records some 90,000 clones; about 88% of these occur just once. Clones ranked in the top ten supply about 14% of the sample. Sequenced material: peripheral blood, taken on day 0 of AZD1222 vaccination. Receptors were obtained from an adult in good health.

The J gene is TRBJ2-7, the V gene TRBV7-9, with no clear D. This CDR3 spans 15 amino acids. Germline V gene lookup returns CDR1 SEHNR and CDR2 FQNEAQ (reference sequence). V was clipped by 5 bases and J by 0 bases, with 14 bases between them. The CDR3, as DNA: TGTGCCAGCAGCCCCCCCCGGACGGACTCCTACGAGCAGTACTTC. Its translation: CASSPPRTDSYEQYF.

The CDR3 DNA reads as TGTGCCAGCAGCTTGTTTACGGGGGCCAACACCGGGGAGCTGTTTTTT. It translates to CASSLFTGANTGELFF. The rearrangement links TRBV5-6 to TRBJ2-2, with D tentatively TRBD1 or TRBD2 (6 bases each). This CDR3 contains 16 residues. Trimming removed 1 base from V and 2 bases from J, with 12 bases in between. In germline, CDR1 is SGHDT, CDR2 YYEEEE.